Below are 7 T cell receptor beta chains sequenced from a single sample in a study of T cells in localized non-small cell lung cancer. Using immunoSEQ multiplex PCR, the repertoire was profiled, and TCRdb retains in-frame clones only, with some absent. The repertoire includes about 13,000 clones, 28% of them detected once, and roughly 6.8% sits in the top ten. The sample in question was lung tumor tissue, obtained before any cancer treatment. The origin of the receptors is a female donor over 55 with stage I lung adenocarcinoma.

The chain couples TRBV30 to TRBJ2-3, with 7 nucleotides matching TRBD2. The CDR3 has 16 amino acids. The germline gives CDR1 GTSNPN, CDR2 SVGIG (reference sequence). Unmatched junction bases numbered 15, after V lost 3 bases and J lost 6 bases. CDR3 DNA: TGTGCCTGGAGGCGGTCTAGCGGACAACCTGTCGATACGCAGTATTTT. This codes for CAWRRSSGQPVDTQYF.

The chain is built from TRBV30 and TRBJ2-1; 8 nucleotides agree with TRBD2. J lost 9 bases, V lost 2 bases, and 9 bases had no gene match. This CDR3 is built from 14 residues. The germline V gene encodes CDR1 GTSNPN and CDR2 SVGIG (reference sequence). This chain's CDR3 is CAWSLIAGSGEQFF. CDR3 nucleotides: TGTGCCTGGAGTTTGATAGCGGGATCGGGTGAGCAGTTCTTC.

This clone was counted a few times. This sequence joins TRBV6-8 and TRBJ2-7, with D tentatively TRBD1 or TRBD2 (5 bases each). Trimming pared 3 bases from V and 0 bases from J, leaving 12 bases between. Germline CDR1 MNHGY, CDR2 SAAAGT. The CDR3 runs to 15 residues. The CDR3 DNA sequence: TGTGCCAGCAGTTATTCCGGGACGGGCTCCTACGAGCAGTACTTC. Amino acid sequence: CASSYSGTGSYEQYF.

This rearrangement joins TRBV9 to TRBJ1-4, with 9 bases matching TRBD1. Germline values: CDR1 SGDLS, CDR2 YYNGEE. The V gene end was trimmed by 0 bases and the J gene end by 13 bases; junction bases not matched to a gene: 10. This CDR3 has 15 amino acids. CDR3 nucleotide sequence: TGTGCCAGCAGCGTAGGGGGGACAGGGTCAAGAGGACTGTTTTTT. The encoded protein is CASSVGGTGSRGLFF.

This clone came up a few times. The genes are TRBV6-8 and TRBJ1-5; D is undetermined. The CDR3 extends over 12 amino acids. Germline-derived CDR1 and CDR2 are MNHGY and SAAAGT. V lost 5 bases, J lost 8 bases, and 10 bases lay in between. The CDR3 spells CASSDPTKPQHF. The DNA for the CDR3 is TGTGCCAGCAGTGACCCAACAAAGCCCCAGCATTTT.

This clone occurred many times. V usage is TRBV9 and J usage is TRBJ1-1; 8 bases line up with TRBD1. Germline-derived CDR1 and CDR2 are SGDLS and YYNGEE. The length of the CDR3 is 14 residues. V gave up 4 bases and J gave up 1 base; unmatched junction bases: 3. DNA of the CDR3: TGTGCCAGCAGCCGACAGGGGCAGAACACTGAAGCTTTCTTT. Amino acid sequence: CASSRQGQNTEAFF.

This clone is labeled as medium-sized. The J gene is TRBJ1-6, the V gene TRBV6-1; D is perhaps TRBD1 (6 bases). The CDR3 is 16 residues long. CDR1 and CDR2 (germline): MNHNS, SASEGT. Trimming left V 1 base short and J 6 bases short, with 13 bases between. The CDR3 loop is CASSEDRTERNSPLHF. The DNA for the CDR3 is TGTGCCAGCAGTGAAGACAGGACAGAACGTAATTCACCCCTCCACTTT.